One and the same sample provided the 28 T cell receptor beta chains below, sequenced in a study of T cells in narcolepsy. The protocol was immunoSEQ multiplex PCR, while the TCRdb copy is restricted to in-frame clones and leaves out a portion. In the table there are approximately 20,000 clones, about 90% of which are singletons. The source material was CD45RA- memory CD4+ T cells from PBMCs. The receptors shown here come from a human donor with narcolepsy.

The chain links TRBV2 to TRBJ2-3; the match to TRBD1 covers 7 bases. The ends lost 5 bases at V and 2 bases at J; junction bases unmatched: 4. The CDR3 has 14 amino acids. Germline V gives CDR1 SNHLY, CDR2 FYNNEI. CDR3 residues: CASSKGQYTDTQYF. CDR3 nucleotide sequence: TGTGCCAGCAGTAAGGGACAGTACACAGATACGCAGTATTTT.

V is TRBV28 and J is TRBJ2-2; possible D gene TRBD1, 6 bases. The germline gives CDR1 MDHEN, CDR2 SYDVKM. V lost 6 bases and J 1 base, leaving 9 bases between the germline ends. The CDR3 has 14 amino acids. The DNA of the CDR3 is TGTGCCAGCAGCCAGGGACAGAACACCGGGGAGCTGTTTTTT. It codes for CASSQGQNTGELFF.

The gene calls are TRBV19 and TRBJ2-7; D possibly uses TRBD1 or TRBD2 (5 bases each). Trimming left V 2 bases short and J 3 bases short, with 17 bases between. Per germline, CDR1 LNHDA and CDR2 SQIVND (reference sequence). The CDR3 extends over 16 amino acids. The CDR3 coding sequence is TGTGCCAGTAGTATATCGGGGCTCAATAAGGACTACGAGCAGTACTTC. It yields the protein CASSISGLNKDYEQYF.

The chain couples TRBV7-8 to TRBJ2-1; 13 bases line up with TRBD2. This CDR3 is built from 16 residues. J was trimmed by 7 bases and V by 5 bases; bases with no gene match: 8. CDR1 and CDR2 from the germline V gene are SGHVS and FQNEAQ. CDR3 nucleotide sequence: TGTGCCAGCAGCCTCACTAGCGGGAGGGTCCGGAATGAGCAGTTCTTC. Translated, it gives CASSLTSGRVRNEQFF. The full variable domain, rest sourced from reference TRBV7-8 and TRBJ2-1, is GAGVSQSPRYKVAKRGQDVALRCDPISGHVSLFWYQQALGQGPEFLTYFQNEAQLDKSGLPSDRFFAERPEGSVSTLKIQRTQQEDSAVYLCASSLTSGRVRNEQFFGPGTRLTVL.

This rearrangement joins TRBV28 to TRBJ2-1; perhaps TRBD2 as D (6 bases). Deletions cut 3 bases from V and 9 bases from J, with 6 bases between. The CDR3 is 11 residues long. The germline V gene encodes CDR1 MDHEN and CDR2 SYDVKM. For the CDR3, the DNA is TGTGCCAGCAGTTTGGGGGGTGAGCAGTTCTTC. Amino acids: CASSLGGEQFF.

The chain joins TRBV27 to TRBJ1-5; no definite D call. With 5 bases removed from V and 5 bases from J, the gap between germline ends came to 10 bases. In germline, CDR1 is MNHEY, CDR2 SMNVEV (reference sequence). CDR3 length: 13 amino acids. Written as DNA, the CDR3 is TGTGCCAGCAGTAGGCGTTGGGATCAGCCCCAGCATTTT. It translates to CASSRRWDQPQHF.

The chain carries TRBV5-1 and TRBJ1-3; D might be TRBD1 (5 bases). This CDR3 is built from 16 residues. Looked up from germline, CDR1 is SGHRS and CDR2 is YFSETQ. V dropped 0 bases and J dropped 4 bases, with 14 bases sitting between them. CDR3 residues: CASSLELGREGNTIYF. As DNA, the CDR3 is TGCGCCAGCAGCTTGGAGCTGGGGCGGGAAGGAAACACCATATATTTT.

The V gene is TRBV2, the J gene TRBJ2-7; no reliable D call. CDR1 SNHLY and CDR2 FYNNEI come from the germline V gene. Trimming took off 0 bases at V and 0 bases at J, with 15 bases between the two ends. This CDR3 is 17 amino acids long. The CDR3 DNA reads as TGTGCCAGCAGTGAAGCGCGTGGCTACCCGAGCTCCTACGAGCAGTACTTC. It translates to CASSEARGYPSSYEQYF.

The V and J genes are TRBV28 and TRBJ2-7; weak D call: TRBD2 (7 bases). Trimming removed 6 bases from V and 6 bases from J, with 15 bases in between. The CDR3 totals 13 residues. Germline CDR1 and CDR2: MDHEN and SYDVKM. CDR3 DNA sequence: TGTGCCAGCAGCCCCACGGGGGGCTCCGAGCAGTACTTC. Its translation is CASSPTGGSEQYF.

J is TRBJ2-3 and V is TRBV7-3; 14 bases align to TRBD2. Trimming removed 7 bases from V and 3 bases from J; junction bases left unmatched: 3. CDR1 and CDR2 from the germline V gene are SGHTA and FQGTGA. CDR3 length: 15 residues. CDR3 in amino acids: CASKTSGRGTDTQYF. Here the CDR3 DNA reads TGTGCCAGCAAGACTAGCGGGAGGGGGACAGATACGCAGTATTTT.

The sample holds one count of this clone. The CDR3 loop is CASTRAGIGTEAFF. CDR3 DNA: TGTGCCAGCACCCGAGCAGGGATTGGAACTGAAGCTTTCTTT. The V call is TRBV5-4, the J call TRBJ1-1; D is possibly TRBD1 (5 bases). The CDR3 spans 14 residues. Germline loops: CDR1 SGHNT, CDR2 YYREEE (reference sequence). V lost 6 bases, J lost 5 bases, and 17 bases lay in between.

The chain couples TRBV30 to TRBJ1-2, with 7 bases aligning to TRBD1. CDR1 is GTSNPN and CDR2 is SVGIG in the germline V gene (reference sequence). This CDR3 has 13 residues. CDR3 in DNA: TGTGCGCGACGGTCGGACAGGCCCTATGGCTACACCTTC. Its protein is CARRSDRPYGYTF.

J is TRBJ2-7 and V is TRBV9; no firm D call. V was trimmed by 3 bases and J by 3 bases, leaving 13 bases between them. The CDR3 length is 14 residues. Germline assignment: CDR1 SGDLS and CDR2 YYNGEE. The CDR3 DNA follows: TGTGCCAGCAGCGACACGGAACCGAACTACGAGCAGTACTTC. As protein: CASSDTEPNYEQYF.

This chain joins TRBV5-4 and TRBJ2-3; 13 bases fit TRBD2. The germline CDR1 and CDR2 sequences are SGHNT and YYREEE (reference sequence). With V trimmed by 4 bases and J by 6 bases, 8 bases remained unmatched. This CDR3 spans 16 amino acids. CDR3 protein: CASSPRTSGSGDTQYF. Written as DNA, the CDR3 is TGTGCCAGCAGCCCTAGGACTAGCGGGAGTGGCGATACGCAGTATTTT.

J is TRBJ1-1 and V is TRBV10-3, with 9 bases lining up with TRBD1. The CDR3 sequence is 14 residues long. In germline, CDR1 is ENHRY, CDR2 SYGVKD. The junction had 2 bases not matched to a gene; V was cut back by 5 bases and J by 1 base. The CDR3 reads CAISQGQGNTEAFF. The CDR3 bases are TGTGCCATCAGTCAGGGACAGGGGAACACTGAAGCTTTCTTT.

The table lists this clone with a count of one. The rearrangement joins TRBV25-1 to TRBJ2-6; D is undetermined. Trimming took 1 base from V and 2 from J, leaving 6 bases between them. CDR1 and CDR2 from the germline V gene are MGHDK and SYGVNS. This CDR3 has 15 residues. This CDR3 is CASSELGTGANVLTF. As DNA, the CDR3 is TGTGCCAGCAGTGAATTAGGGACTGGGGCCAACGTCCTGACTTTC.

This sequence joins TRBV19 and TRBJ2-2; perhaps TRBD2 as D (5 bases). Trimming took 3 bases from V and 4 from J, leaving 12 bases between them. This CDR3 has 15 residues. From germline, CDR1 is LNHDA and CDR2 SQIVND (reference sequence). The CDR3 nucleotides are TGTGCCAGTAGTATCGGTCGACGGGGCACCGGGGAGCTGTTTTTT. Encoded protein: CASSIGRRGTGELFF.

This rearrangement joins TRBV4-1 to TRBJ1-4, with 8 bases that match TRBD1. Losses at the gene ends were 0 bases for V and 0 bases for J; bases not matched to a gene: 18. CDR1 and CDR2 from the germline V gene are MGHRA and YSYEKL. This CDR3 is built from 22 residues. The CDR3 nucleotides are TGCGCCAGCAGCCAAGAAAGGTCACCCCGACAGGGGCCCCGATCAACTAATGAAAAACTGTTTTTT. Its translation: CASSQERSPRQGPRSTNEKLFF.

The gene calls are TRBV4-2 and TRBJ2-7, with D possibly matching TRBD2 (6 bases). Trimming took 0 bases from V and 3 from J, leaving 9 bases between them. Looked up from germline, CDR1 is LGHNA and CDR2 is YNFKEQ. The CDR3 length is 14 residues. This CDR3 reads CASSQDRDFYEQYF. CDR3 coding DNA: TGTGCCAGCAGCCAAGATAGGGACTTCTACGAGCAGTACTTC.

V gene TRBV4-1 combines with J gene TRBJ2-7; the match to TRBD2 covers 7 bases. Germline V gene sequence: CDR1 MGHRA, CDR2 YSYEKL. The CDR3 runs 16 residues. The junction had 10 bases not matched to a gene; V was cut back by 2 bases and J by 3 bases. The CDR3 reads CASSQLGGRARYEQYF. The CDR3 DNA reads TGCGCCAGCAGCCAATTAGGAGGGAGGGCCCGCTACGAGCAGTACTTC.

This rearrangement joins TRBV29-1 to TRBJ1-5; D is perhaps TRBD1 (5 bases). V dropped 4 bases and J dropped 3 bases, with 10 bases sitting between them. Germline CDR1 reads SQVTM; CDR2 reads ANQGSEA. The CDR3 runs 13 residues. CDR3 DNA sequence: TGCAGCGTTGCAGACAGCTACAATCAGCCCCAGCATTTT. This sequence encodes CSVADSYNQPQHF.

This clone appeared once. The chain employs TRBV19 and TRBJ2-7; no definite D call. The CDR3 is 10 amino acids. The germline V and J ends were trimmed by 5 bases and 3 bases, with 2 bases remaining between them. Germline CDR1 and CDR2: LNHDA and SQIVND (reference sequence). The CDR3 reads CASSLYEQYF. In nucleotides, the CDR3 is TGTGCCAGTAGTCTCTACGAGCAGTACTTC.

The genes are TRBV1 and TRBJ1-1. TRBV1 is a pseudogene segment. The CDR3 consists of 16 residues. The CDR3 spells CTSSQLGQAECTEAFF. CDR3 nucleotide sequence: TGCACCAGCAGCCAATTGGGCCAAGCGGAGTGCACTGAAGCTTTCTTT.

This chain connects TRBV6-6 to TRBJ1-5; 7 bases match TRBD1. CDR3 length equals 16 residues. Germline V gene sequence: CDR1 MNHNY, CDR2 SVGAGI (reference sequence). V dropped 7 bases and J dropped 3; count of bases not matched to a gene: 12. The CDR3 DNA reads TGTGCCAGCACCTCTACAGGGGTAAGAATCAATCAGCCCCAGCATTTT. It translates to CASTSTGVRINQPQHF.

This chain connects TRBV27 to TRBJ1-1; D may be TRBD1 (6 bases). Deletions cut 2 bases from V and 4 bases from J, with 11 bases between. Germline-derived CDR1 and CDR2 are MNHEY and SMNVEV (reference sequence). There are 14 residues in the CDR3. The CDR3 protein is CASSLMVQGTEAFF. The CDR3 coding sequence is TGTGCCAGCAGTTTAATGGTACAGGGCACTGAAGCTTTCTTT.

CDR3 residues: CASSLSGYGYTF. DNA for the CDR3: TGTGCCAGCAGCTTATCGGGCTATGGCTACACCTTC. The genes are TRBV7-2 and TRBJ1-2; D gene unclear. Trimming stripped 2 bases from V and 4 bases from J, with 5 bases between. CDR3 length: 12 residues. CDR1 and CDR2 from the germline V gene are SGHTA and FQGNSA.

The chain joins TRBV28 to TRBJ2-3; perhaps TRBD1 as D (6 bases). The V and J ends lost 2 bases and 6 bases respectively, with 12 bases between them. Germline loops: CDR1 MDHEN, CDR2 SYDVKM. The CDR3 loop spans 14 amino acids. The CDR3 nucleotides read TGTGCCAGCAGTTTACAGGGGAGCAGGGATACGCAGTATTTT. Translated, it gives CASSLQGSRDTQYF. Complete variable domain (other parts from reference TRBV28 and TRBJ2-3): DVKVTQSSRYLVKRTGEKVFLECVQDMDHENMFWYRQDPGLGLRLIYFSYDVKMKEKGDIPEGYSVSREKKERFSLILESASTNQTSMYLCASSLQGSRDTQYFGPGTRLTVL.

This clone was observed a single time. The chain recombines TRBV4-2 with TRBJ2-5; D unresolved. Germline assignment: CDR1 LGHNA and CDR2 YNFKEQ. Trimming took off 4 bases at V and 4 bases at J, with 4 bases between the two ends. CDR3 length equals 11 residues. CDR3 protein: CASSLGETQYF. CDR3 nucleotide sequence: TGTGCCAGCAGCCTTGGAGAGACCCAGTACTTC.